This record concerns one T cell receptor beta chain sequence. Its antigen is not identified. These data come from a study of shared clonotypes between healthy human individuals. General study points: The sole specimen, blood, was sampled, and tissue repertoires likely differ. Sharing across several donors was seen in 4.5% to 6.5% of naive CD4 clonotypes. Sharing of clonotypes among donors was expected to vary with sequencing depth.

Investigators spread the genomic DNA of each subset evenly over several immunoSEQ plates. The method was immunoSEQ multiplex PCR; TCRdb's version includes in-frame clones alone and lacks a portion of them. The sample carries around 1.1 million clones, 70% to 80% recorded once. Material for sequencing was memory CD4+ T cells from PBMCs. Subset reported: CD45RA-negative fraction. The clonotype was recovered from a man aged 18-30 years in good health. Some clones in this sample may be carry-over from other donors' samples.

The DNA for the CDR3 is TGTGCCAGCAGCTTTAGAAGAGCAGGGAGCAATGAGCAGTTCTTC. Amino acids: CASSFRRAGSNEQFF. This chain connects TRBV7-2 to TRBJ2-1; D may match TRBD1 or TRBD2 (5 bases each). CDR1 is SGHTA and CDR2 is FQGNSA in the germline V gene. The CDR3 length is 15 residues. With 3 bases removed from V and 6 bases from J, the gap between germline ends came to 15 bases.